This TCR beta chain derives from a study of CD8+CD57+ T cells in acquired aplastic anemia. With regard to this clonotype: Its antigen is currently unknown.

Trimming removed 5 bases from V and 2 bases from J, with 19 bases in between. Germline lookup yields CDR1 SEHNR and CDR2 FQNEAQ (reference sequence). The CDR3 loop spans 17 amino acids. Study results and caveats: The number of CD8+ CDR3 sequences shared by patients and controls was around 30.

For CDR3 and TCR beta VDJ profiling, genomic DNA was the template used. TCRdb reprocessed the reads with MiXCR, giving one entry per CDR3 protein. In the table there are about 190,000 distinct CDR3 sequences, about half of which are singletons. This TCR was sampled from a human donor in good health, serving as a control. Sequenced: sorted CD4+, CD8+, or CD8+CD57+ T cells (not recorded which) from PBMCs. The chain couples TRBV7-9 to TRBJ1-3; D is ambiguous. DNA of the CDR3: TGTGCCAGCAGCGTGGCCTCCTCCATCGCCCCTGGAAACACCATATATTTT. It codes for CASSVASSIAPGNTIYF.